Detailed here is one T cell receptor beta chain. No antigen is known for it. Terminally differentiated effector memory CD45RA+ cells were left out of the naive CD8 fraction, which was CD45RO-negative and positively selected for CCR7. The data stem from a study of shared clonotypes between healthy human individuals. Study results and caveats: Naive subsets usually exceeded memory subsets in estimated richness.

Original handling: ImmunoSEQ output held junction-only sequences without quality scores, so filtering differed. This table comes from immunoSEQ multiplex PCR, and its TCRdb copy is limited to in-frame clones, with some not included. That table supplies the V and J calls and clone size; D and trimming were determined from the DNA. This sample yields roughly 2,000,000 clones, of which just under 95% are seen a single time; 1.5% to 2% belongs to the top ten. This receptor was taken from a man aged 18 to 35 in good health. Some clones in this sample may be carry-over from other donors' samples. The sample was naive CD8+ T cells from PBMCs.

CDR3 loop: CASSLGSRTANTGELFF. DNA for the CDR3: TGCGCCAGCAGCTTGGGATCCCGGACAGCCAACACCGGGGAGCTGTTTTTT. The chain carries TRBV5-1 and TRBJ2-2, with a possible D match to TRBD1 (6 bases). The germline gives CDR1 SGHRS, CDR2 YFSETQ. V lost 0 bases to trimming and J lost 2 bases, with 14 bases between them. The CDR3 loop spans 17 amino acids. The full variable domain, with the rest looked up from reference TRBV5-1 and TRBJ2-2, is KAGVTQTPRYLIKTRGQQVTLSCSPISGHRSVSWYQQTPGQGLQFLFEYFSETQRNKGNFPGRFSGRQFSNSRSEMNVSTLELGDSALYLCASSLGSRTANTGELFFGEGSRLTVL.